This T cell receptor beta chain comes out of a study of post-analysis software for immune sequencing data. Whole-study context: Disease trajectories encompassed relapsing-remitting, secondary progressive and progressive-relapsing multiple sclerosis.

Libraries were made from TCR beta cDNA, and they carried unique molecular identifiers. TCRdb ran MiXCR on the PCR reads and lists one entry per CDR3 protein. The sample has roughly 170,000 distinct CDR3 sequences; around 30% are singletons. The study, taken as a whole, reports: With F measure, samples from one preparation batch clustered together strongly. There were about 5 TRBV segments more frequent in patients than controls, and TRBV5-6, TRBV5-1 and TRBV20-1 were among them. For normalized Chao1 diversity, multiple sclerosis patients scored significantly lower than controls did.

Trimming cost V 7 bases and J 3 bases; bases outside gene matches: 7. Germline CDR1 MDHEN, CDR2 SYDVKM. The CDR3 totals 14 residues. This clonotype has a handful of counts. The antigen is not known. This receptor was identified in a girl aged 10-17 years with multiple sclerosis. Sequenced: blood. The V call is TRBV28, the J call TRBJ1-2, with 8 bases identical to TRBD1. The CDR3 coding sequence is TGTGCCAGCATCGAACAGGGGGGGGACTATGGCTACACCTTC. This gives the protein CASIEQGGDYGYTF.